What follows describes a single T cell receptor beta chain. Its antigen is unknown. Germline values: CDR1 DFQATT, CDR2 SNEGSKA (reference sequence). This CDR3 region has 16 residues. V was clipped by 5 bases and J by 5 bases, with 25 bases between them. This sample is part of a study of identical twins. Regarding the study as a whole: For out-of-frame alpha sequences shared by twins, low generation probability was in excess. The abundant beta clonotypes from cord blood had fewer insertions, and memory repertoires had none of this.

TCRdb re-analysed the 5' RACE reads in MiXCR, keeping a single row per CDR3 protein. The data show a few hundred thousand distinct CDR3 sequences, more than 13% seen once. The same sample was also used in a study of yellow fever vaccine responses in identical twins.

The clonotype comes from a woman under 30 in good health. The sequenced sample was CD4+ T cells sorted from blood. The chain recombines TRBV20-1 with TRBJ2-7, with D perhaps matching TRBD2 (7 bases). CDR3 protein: CSAFRRGGMGGNEQYF. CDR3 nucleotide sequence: TGCAGTGCTTTCCGGAGGGGGGGGATGGGAGGTAACGAGCAGTACTTC.